The present T cell receptor beta chain was sequenced within a study of T cells in Graves' hyperthyroidism and ophthalmopathy. This clonotype was counted many times. TCR beta CDR3 regions were amplified from RNA. The study used the HTBI primer set for a first-round RT-PCR of the TCR CDR3. One entry per CDR3 protein, called by TCRdb with MiXCR from the multiplex PCR reads. The repertoire holds a few hundred thousand distinct CDR3 sequences, approximately 44% seen once, with around 8% in the top ten. Source material: peripheral blood or thyroid tissue (not recorded which). The clonotype originates from a woman aged 18-29 years with Graves' hyperthyroidism.

The CDR3 DNA reads TGTGCCAGCAGCTCGAATAGCGGGAGGGCCTCCGAGCAGTACTTC. Its translation: CASSSNSGRASEQYF. This chain links TRBV7-9 with TRBJ2-7, with TRBD2 identical over 11 bases. CDR3 size: 15 residues. V was clipped by 4 bases and J by 6 bases; unmatched bases: 8. Germline lookup yields CDR1 SEHNR and CDR2 FQNEAQ (reference sequence). Full variable domain (missing parts from reference TRBV7-9 and TRBJ2-7): DTGVSQNPRHKITKRGQNVTFRCDPISEHNRLYWYRQTLGQGPEFLTYFQNEAQLEKSRLLSDRFSAERPKGSFSTLEIQRTEQGDSAMYLCASSSNSGRASEQYFGPGTRLTVT.